The 4 T cell receptor beta chains below come from one sample, sequenced in a study of response to subunit inactivated influenza vaccine. In TCRdb, the RT-PCR reads were re-called with MiXCR into one record per CDR3 protein. Here the sample spans just over 300,000 distinct CDR3 sequences, over 20% being singletons. Sequenced material: PBMCs from blood, taken less than 22 months after vaccination. Receptors were obtained from a man aged 45 to 75 who received an inactivated influenza vaccine.

V is TRBV30 and J is TRBJ1-1; no definite D call. The germline V gene encodes CDR1 GTSNPN and CDR2 SVGIG (reference sequence). The CDR3 is 16 amino acids. V lost 1 base, J lost 1 base, and 16 bases lay in between. CDR3 protein: CAWSGWTLRRNTEAFF. The CDR3 nucleotides read TGTGCCTGGAGTGGATGGACTTTGAGAAGGAACACTGAAGCTTTCTTT.

The CDR3 region has the DNA TGTGCCAGCAGCTTGTTATCCGTGGAGACCCAGTACTTC. Translating gives CASSLLSVETQYF. The chain is built from TRBV5-5 and TRBJ2-5; D gene uncertain. Trimming left V 1 base short and J 5 bases short, with 9 bases between. CDR3 length: 13 amino acids. Germline V gene sequence: CDR1 SGHKS, CDR2 YYEKEE (reference sequence).

This rearrangement joins TRBV7-8 to TRBJ1-6, with 7 positions matching TRBD1. Trimming at V came to 1 base and at J to 9 bases, leaving 12 bases not matched to a gene. This CDR3 comprises 17 residues. The germline V gene has CDR1 SGHVS and CDR2 FQNEAQ. The CDR3 DNA reads as TGTGCCAGCAGCTTAGTGACAGGGAGTAATATGGCTTCACCCCTCCACTTT. As protein: CASSLVTGSNMASPLHF.

Here the CDR3 reads CASSRGPGQGMNTEAFF. CDR3 sequence (DNA): TGTGCCAGCAGCCGAGGACCGGGACAGGGTATGAACACTGAAGCTTTCTTT. The J gene is TRBJ1-1, the V gene TRBV7-2, with 9 bases aligning to TRBD1. Trimming removed 5 bases from V and 0 bases from J; junction bases left unmatched: 10. This CDR3 spans 17 amino acids. Germline V lookup: CDR1 SGHTA, CDR2 FQGNSA.